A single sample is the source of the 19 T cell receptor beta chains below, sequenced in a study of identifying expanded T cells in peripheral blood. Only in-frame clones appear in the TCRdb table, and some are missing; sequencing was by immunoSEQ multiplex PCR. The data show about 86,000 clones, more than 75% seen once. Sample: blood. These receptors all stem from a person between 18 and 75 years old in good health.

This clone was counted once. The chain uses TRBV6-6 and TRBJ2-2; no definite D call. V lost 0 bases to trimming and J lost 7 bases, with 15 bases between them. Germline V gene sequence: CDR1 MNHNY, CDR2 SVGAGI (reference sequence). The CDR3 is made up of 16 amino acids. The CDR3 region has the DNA TGTGCCAGCAGTTACTCGACGGGTAGGCGTGACGGGGAGCTGTTTTTT. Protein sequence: CASSYSTGRRDGELFF.

The CDR3 bases are TGTGCCAGCAGTACAACAGGGAATTGGCTTCGATCCTATAATTCACCCCTCCACTTT. It yields the protein CASSTTGNWLRSYNSPLHF. V is TRBV2 and J is TRBJ1-6; perhaps TRBD1 as D (6 bases). CDR3 size: 19 residues. Germline V gene lookup returns CDR1 SNHLY and CDR2 FYNNEI. Trimming pared 5 bases from V and 1 base from J, leaving 21 bases between. The complete variable domain, with remaining parts taken from reference TRBV2 and TRBJ1-6, reads EPEVTQTPSHQVTQMGQEVILRCVPISNHLYFYWYRQILGQKVEFLVSFYNNEISEKSEIFDDQFSVERPDGSNFTLKIRSTKLEDSAMYFCASSTTGNWLRSYNSPLHFGNGTRLTVT.

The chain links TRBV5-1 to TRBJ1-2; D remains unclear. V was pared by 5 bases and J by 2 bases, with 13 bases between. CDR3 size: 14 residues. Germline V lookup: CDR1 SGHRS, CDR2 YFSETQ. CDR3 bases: TGCGCCAGCAGGGCAGGAACGACCAACTATGGCTACACCTTC. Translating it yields CASRAGTTNYGYTF.

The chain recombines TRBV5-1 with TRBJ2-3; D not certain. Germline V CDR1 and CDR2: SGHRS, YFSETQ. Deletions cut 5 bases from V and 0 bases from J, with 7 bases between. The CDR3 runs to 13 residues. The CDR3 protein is CASSKASTDTQYF. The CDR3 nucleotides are TGCGCCAGCAGTAAGGCTAGCACAGATACGCAGTATTTT. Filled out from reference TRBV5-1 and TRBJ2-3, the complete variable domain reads KAGVTQTPRYLIKTRGQQVTLSCSPISGHRSVSWYQQTPGQGLQFLFEYFSETQRNKGNFPGRFSGRQFSNSRSEMNVSTLELGDSALYLCASSKASTDTQYFGPGTRLTVL.

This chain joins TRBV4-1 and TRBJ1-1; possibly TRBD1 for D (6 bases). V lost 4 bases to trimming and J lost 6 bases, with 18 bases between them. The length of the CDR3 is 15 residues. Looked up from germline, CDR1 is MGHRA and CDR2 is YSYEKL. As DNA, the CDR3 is TGCGCCAGCAGCCTCGTGGGGCAGGGGCTCCCTGAAGCTTTCTTT. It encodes CASSLVGQGLPEAFF.

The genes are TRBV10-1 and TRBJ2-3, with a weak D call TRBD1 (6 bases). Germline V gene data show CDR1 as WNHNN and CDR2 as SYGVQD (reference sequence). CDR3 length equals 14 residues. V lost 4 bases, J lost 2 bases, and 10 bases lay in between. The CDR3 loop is CASSVQGPTDTQYF. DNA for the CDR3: TGCGCCAGCAGTGTACAGGGACCCACAGATACGCAGTATTTT.

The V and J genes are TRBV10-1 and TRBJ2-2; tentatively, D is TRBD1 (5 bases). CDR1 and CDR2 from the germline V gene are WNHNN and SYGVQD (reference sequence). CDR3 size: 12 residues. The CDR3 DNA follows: TGCGGGTACAGGATGAACACCGGGGAGCTGTTTTTT. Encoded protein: CGYRMNTGELFF.

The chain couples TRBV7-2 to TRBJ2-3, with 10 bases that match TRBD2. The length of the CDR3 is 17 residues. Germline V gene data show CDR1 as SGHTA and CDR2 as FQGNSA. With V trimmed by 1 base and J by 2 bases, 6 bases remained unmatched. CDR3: CASSLVGLAGATDTQYF. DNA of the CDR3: TGTGCCAGCAGCTTAGTGGGGCTAGCGGGGGCCACAGATACGCAGTATTTT. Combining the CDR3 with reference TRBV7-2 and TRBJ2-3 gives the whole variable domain GAGVSQSPSNKVTEKGKDVELRCDPISGHTALYWYRQSLGQGLEFLIYFQGNSAPDKSGLPSDRFSAERTGGSVSTLTIQRTQQEDSAVYLCASSLVGLAGATDTQYFGPGTRLTVL.

DNA of the CDR3: TGTGCCAGCAGCTCCCGGGACAGGGGCTACGAGCAGTACTTC. Translating it yields CASSSRDRGYEQYF. V gene TRBV11-3 combines with J gene TRBJ2-7, with 10 bases matching TRBD1. Per germline, CDR1 SGHNT and CDR2 YENEEA. The J segment lost 3 bases and the V segment lost 4 bases, leaving 3 bases of the junction unmatched. The CDR3 loop spans 14 amino acids.

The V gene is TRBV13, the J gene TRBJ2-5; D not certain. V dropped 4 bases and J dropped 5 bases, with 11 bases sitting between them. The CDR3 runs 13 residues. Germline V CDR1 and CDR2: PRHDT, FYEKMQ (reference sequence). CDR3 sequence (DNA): TGTGCCAGCAGCTCCTCTAATAGGGAGACCCAGTACTTC. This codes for CASSSSNRETQYF.

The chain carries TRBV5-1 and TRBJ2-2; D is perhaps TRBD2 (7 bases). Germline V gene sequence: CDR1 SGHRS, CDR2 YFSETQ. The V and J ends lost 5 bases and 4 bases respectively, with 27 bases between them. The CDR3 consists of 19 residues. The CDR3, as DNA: TGCGCCAGCAGACGAGCCTGGCAGGGACGGGGGGCGACCACCGGGGAGCTGTTTTTT. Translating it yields CASRRAWQGRGATTGELFF.

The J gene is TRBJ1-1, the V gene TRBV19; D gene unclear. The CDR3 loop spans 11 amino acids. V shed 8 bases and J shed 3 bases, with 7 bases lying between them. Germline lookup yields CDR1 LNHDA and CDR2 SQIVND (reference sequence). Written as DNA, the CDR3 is TGTGCCAGTGGCGGGGACACTGAAGCTTTCTTT. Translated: CASGGDTEAFF.

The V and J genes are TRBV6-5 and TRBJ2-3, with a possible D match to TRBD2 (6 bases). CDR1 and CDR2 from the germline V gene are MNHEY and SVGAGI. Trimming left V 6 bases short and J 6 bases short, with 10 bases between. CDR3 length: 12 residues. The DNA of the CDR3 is TGTGCCAGCAGGCGGGACGGCGATACGCAGTATTTT. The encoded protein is CASRRDGDTQYF.

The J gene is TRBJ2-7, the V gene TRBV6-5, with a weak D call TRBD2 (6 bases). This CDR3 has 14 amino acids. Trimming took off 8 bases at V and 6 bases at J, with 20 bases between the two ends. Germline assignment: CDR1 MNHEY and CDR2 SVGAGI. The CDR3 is CASRSGGLAAEQYF. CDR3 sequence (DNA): TGTGCCAGCCGGTCGGGTGGGTTAGCGGCCGAGCAGTACTTC.

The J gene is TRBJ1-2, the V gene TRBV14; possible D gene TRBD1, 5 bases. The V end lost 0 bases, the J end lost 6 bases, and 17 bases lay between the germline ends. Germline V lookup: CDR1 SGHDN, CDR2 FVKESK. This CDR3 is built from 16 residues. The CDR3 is CASSQDLRGFANGYTF. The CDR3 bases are TGTGCCAGCAGCCAAGATCTAAGGGGTTTCGCGAATGGCTACACCTTC.

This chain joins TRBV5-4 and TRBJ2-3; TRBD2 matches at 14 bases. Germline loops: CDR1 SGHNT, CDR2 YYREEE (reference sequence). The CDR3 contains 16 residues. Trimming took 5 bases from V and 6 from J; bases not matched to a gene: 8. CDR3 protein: CASSLTSGGGRDTQYF. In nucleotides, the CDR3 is TGTGCCAGCAGTTTGACTAGCGGGGGGGGCAGGGATACGCAGTATTTT.

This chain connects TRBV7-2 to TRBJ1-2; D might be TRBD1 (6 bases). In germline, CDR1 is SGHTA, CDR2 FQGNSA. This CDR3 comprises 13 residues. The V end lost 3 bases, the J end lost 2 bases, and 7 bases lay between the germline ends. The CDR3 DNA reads TGTGCCAGCAGCTTCGGACAGAACTATGGCTACACCTTC. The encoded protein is CASSFGQNYGYTF.

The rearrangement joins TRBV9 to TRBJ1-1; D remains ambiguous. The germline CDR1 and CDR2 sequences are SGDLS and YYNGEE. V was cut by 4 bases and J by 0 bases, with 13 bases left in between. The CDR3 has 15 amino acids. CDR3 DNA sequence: TGTGCCAGCAGCCCTCAAGGGAGTTTGAACACTGAAGCTTTCTTT. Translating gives CASSPQGSLNTEAFF.

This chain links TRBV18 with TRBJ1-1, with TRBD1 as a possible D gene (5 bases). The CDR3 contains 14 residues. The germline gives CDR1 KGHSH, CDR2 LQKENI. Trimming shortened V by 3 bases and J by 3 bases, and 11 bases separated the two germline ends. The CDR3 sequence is CASSPPGLHTEAFF. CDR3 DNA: TGTGCCAGCTCACCGCCGGGACTGCACACTGAAGCTTTCTTT. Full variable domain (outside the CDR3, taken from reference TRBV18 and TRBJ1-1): NAGVMQNPRHLVRRRGQEARLRCSPMKGHSHVYWYRQLPEEGLKFMVYLQKENIIDESGMPKERFSAEFPKEGPSILRIQQVVRGDSAAYFCASSPPGLHTEAFFGQGTRLTVV.